This TCR beta chain emerged from a study of T cells in Graves' hyperthyroidism and ophthalmopathy. Overall study findings and caveats: Most thyroid clonotypes expanded above 0.001 appeared in blood too.

Clinical Activity Scores of at least 3, NOSPECS grades of at least 4 and durations under 3 months characterized ophthalmopathy patients. Not enrolled were patients with uncontrolled infection, other autoimmune disease, pregnancy or lactation. Diagnosis rested on symptoms, serum thyroxine and TRAb, thyroid ultrasound, and orbital computed tomography. With 1 base clipped from V and 10 bases from J, the junction kept 8 bases outside the gene matches. CDR3 length equals 16 residues. Germline loops: CDR1 SGHDN, CDR2 FVKESK. This clonotype was detected a few times. What it binds is unknown. The investigators amplified TCR beta CDR3 regions from RNA transcripts. The study used the HTBI primer set for a first-round RT-PCR of the TCR CDR3. MiXCR was run by TCRdb on the multiplex PCR reads, yielding one entry per CDR3 protein. The data show 450,000 to 650,000 distinct CDR3 sequences, 12% to 15% seen once.

The gene calls are TRBV14 and TRBJ2-1, with 12 bases aligning to TRBD2. The sequence derives from a woman between 18 and 29 years old with Graves' ophthalmopathy. The source material was blood. CDR3 in amino acids: CASSQGTSGKGGEQFF. DNA for the CDR3: TGTGCCAGCAGCCAAGGGACTAGCGGGAAGGGAGGGGAGCAGTTCTTC.